A selection of T cell receptor beta chains follows, all from one sample in a study of blood T cell repertoires in COVID-19. The table came from immunoSEQ multiplex PCR; TCRdb's copy has only in-frame clones and leaves some out. The sample shows around 130,000 clones, 80% to 90% of them seen only once. Sequencing input: peripheral blood. The receptor set was obtained from a man in his 60s with active or convalescent COVID-19. The CDR3 runs from the conserved cysteine through the conserved F or W. Fields, in order: clone size, D gene, V gene, J gene, CDR3 DNA, CDR3 protein. The D gene is left open where the match is weak. The size field is filled for only some rows; it gives once, few, many or a size class.

.	.	TRBV4-3	TRBJ1-1	TGCGCCAGCAGCGAGCTAGGTGTCAGCCCGAACACTGAAGCTTTCTTT	CASSELGVSPNTEAFF
.	.	TRBV3-1/TRBV3-2	TRBJ1-4	TGTGCCAGCAGCCAACAGGGGCATGAAAAACTGTTTTTT	CASSQQGHEKLFF
once	TRBD1	TRBV24-1	TRBJ2-7	TGTGCCATCCGGGACAGGGGGAACTCCTACGAGCAGTACTTC	CAIRDRGNSYEQYF
few	.	TRBV2	TRBJ1-5	TGTGCCAGCAGTGATTGGCTGCTCAATCAGCCCCAGCATTTT	CASSDWLLNQPQHF
few	.	TRBV19	TRBJ1-5	TGTGCCAGTAGCAACAGGGTTAGGGATCAGCCCCAGCATTTT	CASSNRVRDQPQHF
.	.	TRBV10-3	TRBJ1-2	TGTGCCATCAGTGGACAGGCCTATGGCTACACCTTC	CAISGQAYGYTF
.	TRBD1	TRBV5-1	TRBJ1-1	TGCGCCAGCAGCGCCGGGACAGGGAACACTGAAGCTTTCTTT	CASSAGTGNTEAFF
few	.	TRBV21-1	TRBJ1-2	TGTGCCAGCAGCAAGGGCAGACTAACTAACTATGGCTACACCTTC	CASSKGRLTNYGYTF
.	.	TRBV3-1/TRBV3-2	TRBJ1-3	TGTGCCAGCAGCCAAGATCTTGGGCAGGCTGGAAACACCATATATTTT	CASSQDLGQAGNTIYF
.	TRBD1	TRBV28	TRBJ2-4	TGTGCCAGCAGTTACCTCACAGGGGGAAGGATCAAAAACATTCAGTACTTC	CASSYLTGGRIKNIQYF
.	TRBD1	TRBV13	TRBJ2-7	TGTGCCAGCAGCCCGGGACAGGGCCCCTACGAGCAGTACTTC	CASSPGQGPYEQYF
.	.	TRBV9	TRBJ1-2	TGTGCCAGCAGCCCAAGTCGGGGGGGGTACACCTTC	CASSPSRGGYTF
.	.	TRBV29-1	TRBJ1-2	TGCAGCGTGGGGGGGGCCCGAGGGGATATTAACTATGGCTACACCTTC	CSVGGARGDINYGYTF
.	.	TRBV4-1	TRBJ2-6	TGCGCCAGCAGCCTTCCAGCGAGCGGGGCCAACGTCCTGACTTTC	CASSLPASGANVLTF
.	TRBD1	TRBV12-5	TRBJ2-7	TGTGCTAGTGGGGCGGGACAGGGTCCCTACGAGCAGTACTTC	CASGAGQGPYEQYF
.	.	TRBV29-1	TRBJ2-1	TGCAGCGTTGATAGTGGTGAGCAGTTCTTC	CSVDSGEQFF
many	.	TRBV5-1	TRBJ2-7	TGCGCCAGCAGGCCTCTCGCGGGTGGGGAGTTCTACGAGCAGTACTTC	CASRPLAGGEFYEQYF
.	.	TRBV28	TRBJ1-2	TGTGCCAGCACCACGCGGCGGGGTCCTCACTATGGCTACACCTTC	CASTTRRGPHYGYTF
.	.	TRBV6-2/TRBV6-3	TRBJ1-2	TGTGCCAGCAGCAGGAGCTATGGCTACACCTTC	CASSRSYGYTF
.	.	TRBV12-3/TRBV12-4	TRBJ1-1	TGTGCCAGCAGTTTACTATTCGTTGAAGCTTTCTTT	CASSLLFVEAFF
.	.	TRBV27	TRBJ2-7	TGTGCCAGCAGGAGGGCTGGGGATACTTCCTACGAGCAGTACTTC	CASRRAGDTSYEQYF
.	.	TRBV27	TRBJ1-6	TGTGCCAGCAGTTTAGGACAGCGCTCCTATAATTCACCCCTCCACTTT	CASSLGQRSYNSPLHF
.	TRBD1	TRBV19	TRBJ1-5	TGTGCCAGCAGCCGGCAGGGGGCCAGGAGTCCCTATCAGCCCCAGCATTTT	CASSRQGARSPYQPQHF
.	.	TRBV9	TRBJ1-4	TGTGCCAGCAGCGTAGACCGGGGGGCCGGAGAAAAACTGTTTTTT	CASSVDRGAGEKLFF
.	.	TRBV28	TRBJ2-3	TGTGCCAGCAGTTTGCGGCCAAGCACAGATACGCAGTATTTT	CASSLRPSTDTQYF
.	.	TRBV6-5	TRBJ2-1	TGTGCCAGCAGTTACCCGGGTAGCGGTATTCAGTTCTTC	CASSYPGSGIQFF
.	TRBD1	TRBV30	TRBJ2-7	TGTGCCTGGGCGGGACAGGGGGCGGGGGAGCAGTACTTC	CAWAGQGAGEQYF
.	TRBD1	TRBV5-1	TRBJ2-1	TGCGCCAGCAGCTTGGCCGGGACAGGGATTAGGAATGAGCAGTTCTTC	CASSLAGTGIRNEQFF
.	.	TRBV10-2	TRBJ2-3	TGCGCCAGCAGTATAGCGGATAGCACAGATACGCAGTATTTT	CASSIADSTDTQYF
.	.	TRBV29-1	TRBJ2-2	TGCAGCGTTGTCTCCCGGGGTACTAACACCGGGGAGCTGTTTTTT	CSVVSRGTNTGELFF
.	.	TRBV5-5	TRBJ2-2	TGTGCCAGCAGCTCAAACGGGGTCACCGGGGAGCTGTTTTTT	CASSSNGVTGELFF
.	TRBD2	TRBV7-8	TRBJ2-7	TGTGCCAGCAGCTTAGGTAGCGGGAGGGCCCGACCCGAGCAGTACTTC	CASSLGSGRARPEQYF
.	.	TRBV7-9	TRBJ2-2	TGTGCCAGCAGCTTCTCAGGCGTGGACACCGGGGAGCTGTTTTTT	CASSFSGVDTGELFF
.	TRBD1	TRBV29-1	TRBJ2-7	TGCAGCGTTAGCCAACCGGGACAGGGGCCCTACGAGCAGTACTTC	CSVSQPGQGPYEQYF
.	.	TRBV28	TRBJ1-2	TGTGCCAGCAGTTCAGGGGCGGATAACTATGGCTACACCTTC	CASSSGADNYGYTF